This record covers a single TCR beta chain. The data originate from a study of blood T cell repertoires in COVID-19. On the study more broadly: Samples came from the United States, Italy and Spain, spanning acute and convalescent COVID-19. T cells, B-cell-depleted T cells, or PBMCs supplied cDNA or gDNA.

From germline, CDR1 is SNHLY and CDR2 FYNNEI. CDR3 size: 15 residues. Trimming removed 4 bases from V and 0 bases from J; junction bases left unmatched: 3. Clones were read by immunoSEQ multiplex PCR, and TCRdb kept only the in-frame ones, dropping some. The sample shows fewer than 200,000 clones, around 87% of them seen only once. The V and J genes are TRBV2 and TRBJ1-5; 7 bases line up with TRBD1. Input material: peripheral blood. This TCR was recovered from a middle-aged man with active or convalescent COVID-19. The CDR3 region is CASSGQGYSNQPQHF. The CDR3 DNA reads TGTGCCAGCAGTGGACAGGGATATAGCAATCAGCCCCAGCATTTT.